This entry describes one TCR beta chain. Its target antigen remains unknown. Base qualities are not recorded, but no much larger clone differs from it by a single base. The data originate from a study of regulatory T cells in long-lasting Graves disease (dated by TCRdb to about 2021). Broadly, across the study: Newly diagnosed Graves' disease patients had taken antithyroid drugs for less than 3 months. The study was registered as a clinical trial and conducted in China. This study used TCR sequencing and RNA sequencing of peripheral blood to compare persistent Graves' disease patients against newly diagnosed Graves' disease patients. A total of around 35 samples were covered by TCR sequencing, comprising approximately 13 persistent and about 20 newly diagnosed Graves' disease patients. Study-wide findings and limitations: More public clonotypes were shared among persistent patients (around 2,600) than among newly diagnosed patients (roughly 1,000). Only the TCR beta chain was sequenced and analyzed. TRBV28, TRBJ1-2 and TRBJ2-5 were preferentially used in persistent disease, while TRBV20-1 and TRBJ2-1 were favored in newly diagnosed disease. Because the primary lesion, thyroid tissue, could not be accessed, the study looked at peripheral blood alone. Compared with newly diagnosed patients, persistent Graves' disease patients had lower TCR Shannon entropy and fewer highly expanded clones, which suggests clonal expansion. The small sample size was acknowledged by the authors as a limitation that may reduce accuracy.

The junction shows trimming of 8 bases on V and 0 bases on J, and the gene matches do not reach 7 bases of it. CDR1 and CDR2 (LNHDA, SQIVND) derive from the germline V gene (reference sequence). Including cysteine and phenylalanine, the CDR3 has 15 amino acids. Left in the record is the CDR3 DNA by itself, 45 bases read in frame from the first base. The library was obtained by multiplex PCR. Sequencing instrument: Illumina HiSeq 4000. CDR3 regions were amplified by Arm-PCR with iRepertoire HTBI primers to construct TCR beta libraries. Before sequencing, the PCR products underwent gel purification. In the paper's pipeline: Gene usage analysis of CDR3 amino acid clonotypes relied on the 60 or so TRBV and 15 or so TRBJ segments identified across samples. COPE and FqMerger were used to merge the filtered high-quality paired reads into contigs. BLAST was used to align contigs to IMGT TRBV, TRBD and TRBJ reference genes, with CDR3 defined following IMGT. Clonotypes above 0.1% frequency were classified as highly expanded clones. Shannon entropy served as the measure of repertoire diversity, while the Gini coefficient captured V-J evenness. Public clonotypes were defined as clonotypes shared by more than one individual. TCRdb's own reprocessing of the public reads used fastp at Q25 and MiXCR and kept productive beta chains. Under each unique CDR3 protein, matching rows form one entry showing the most common genes and DNA. Here the V and J calls rest on TCRdb's processing, not on the authors' analysis. Counted in this sample were 500,000 or so distinct CDR3 sequences; about 16% of them appeared once. 20% to 30% of the sample is taken by the ten largest.

The time point label, as the study defines it: newly diagnosed GD, antithyroid drugs for less than 3 months. For both TCR sequencing and RNA sequencing, RNA was extracted from PBMCs in TRIzol. The diagnosis of Graves' disease followed American Thyroid Association guidelines. Patients for the study were recruited at an endocrinology department in Xi'an, China. From each patient, approximately 9 milliliters of peripheral blood was collected into an EDTA anticoagulant tube. Ficoll Paque Plus density gradient separation was used to isolate PBMCs, and no further T cell sorting was performed. RNA quality was checked with an Agilent 2100 Bioanalyzer and agarose gel, and concentration with a NanoDrop 2000. These same records also appear under a second study, on T cells in Graves' hyperthyroidism and ophthalmopathy. Taken from the second paper: Graves' hyperthyroidism was defined as stable when no progression to ophthalmopathy occurred over 18 months of follow-up. Hyperthyroidism patients were aged 18 to 65 years and newly diagnosed, with disease duration of less than 2 months. The study excluded patients with uncontrolled infections, other autoimmune diseases, pregnancy or lactation. Diagnoses were established on the basis of clinical symptoms, serum thyroxine and TRAb, thyroid ultrasound, and orbital computed tomography. The TCR CDR3 was subjected to a first round of RT-PCR using the HTBI primer set and the Qiagen OneStep RT-PCR kit. Most expanded thyroid clonotypes (frequency above 0.001) were also detected in blood, suggesting blood repertoires may reflect thyroid immune responses. Ophthalmopathy was separated from stable hyperthyroidism by a 13 V-J signature model, with around 90% sensitivity and about 81% specificity obtained in cross-validation and 80%/75% obtained in testing. In validation, the model predicted progression to ophthalmopathy with 65% to 71% sensitivity and 72% to 85% specificity, a median of around six months before onset. To identify TCR V-J signatures that set the groups apart, the researchers used a discovery cohort of 100 patients, made up of 43 with Graves' ophthalmopathy and 55 to 65 with stable Graves' hyperthyroidism. An independent validation cohort of 18 to 20 hyperthyroidism patients and some 15 patients who later progressed to ophthalmopathy tested prospective prediction of ophthalmopathy. The 100 discovery patients were divided at random into training and test sets in a 7:3 ratio. In addition, the study compared T-cell repertoires in thyroid tissue and in blood from a handful of Graves' hyperthyroidism patients. After sampling, hyperthyroidism patients received methimazole starting at 30 mg daily, and ophthalmopathy patients received high-dose intravenous methylprednisolone. Libraries were constructed in a second round of multiplex PCR, after which size selection and purification were performed. Libraries were sequenced paired-end with 100 bp reads on an Illumina HiSeq2000. SOAPnuke was used to process the raw data, with reads discarded if the reads contained adapters or uncalled bases, had a mean Phred below 15, or lacked an exact constant-primer or identifier match. COPE v1.2.5 was used to merge the high-quality paired reads, and each unique nucleotide sequence was defined as a clonotype. Clonotypes were aligned to IMGT TRBV, TRBD and TRBJ reference segments using MiTCR v1.1. Analysis was restricted to V-J combinations with a frequency above 0.0001, which covered 98% to 99.2% of repertoires. A TCS score was defined as the ratio of F50 (clonal expansion) to E x V (chaos), with BLOSUM62-based TCRdist applied between CDR3 peptides within each V-J. Welch's t-statistics and random forest reduced 500 to 550 V-J features to 10 to 15, which were used in a naive Bayes classifier (R e1071). No statistical method was used to fix the sample size in advance, and group allocation was not hidden from the investigators. The paper reports TCR Vbeta CDR3 sequencing of approximately 140 peripheral blood samples: approximately 41 ophthalmopathy, approximately 74 hyperthyroidism and approximately 17 progressor patients.

The chain is encoded by TRBV19 joined to TRBJ1-5; 7 central nucleotides agree with TRBD1. The source was peripheral blood mononuclear cells (PBMCs), collected at new diagnosis, from a patient treated with antithyroid drugs. The clonotype was recovered from a woman aged 40 to 65 with Graves disease. Donor details come from another sample of the same person, matched by shared clones. The CDR3 region reads CASAGGLDSNQPQHF. Read as DNA, the sequence is TGTGCCAGTGCAGGGGGACTAGATAGCAATCAGCCCCAGCATTTT.